This T cell receptor (beta chain) was obtained from a study of shared clonotypes between healthy human individuals. Findings and limits, study-wide: The sampled material consisted only of blood, and tissue repertoires are likely to differ. Sequencing depth was predicted to influence how clonotypes are shared among donors.

All donors qualified as healthy HIV-negative adults and had experienced no recent acute infections or vaccinations. The CDR3 covers 14 residues. V was shortened by 2 bases and J by 4 bases, with 11 bases between the two germline ends. The germline V gene encodes CDR1 MGHDK and CDR2 SYGVNS. Points on this clone: The antigen remains undetermined.

Unsorted PBMC DNA sequencing spanned ten immunoSEQ deep assay plates. The assay was immunoSEQ multiplex PCR, and TCRdb's table has in-frame clones only and misses some. The profile shows approximately 510,000 clones, about four fifths of them singletons. J is TRBJ2-5 and V is TRBV25-1, with D maybe TRBD1 (6 bases). The TCR sequence derives from a woman aged 40 to 50 in good health. Some clones in this sample may be carry-over from other donors' samples. Material for sequencing was PBMCs. The CDR3 reads CASSEAGARETQYF. CDR3 DNA sequence: TGTGCCAGCAGTGAAGCAGGGGCCCGAGAGACCCAGTACTTC.